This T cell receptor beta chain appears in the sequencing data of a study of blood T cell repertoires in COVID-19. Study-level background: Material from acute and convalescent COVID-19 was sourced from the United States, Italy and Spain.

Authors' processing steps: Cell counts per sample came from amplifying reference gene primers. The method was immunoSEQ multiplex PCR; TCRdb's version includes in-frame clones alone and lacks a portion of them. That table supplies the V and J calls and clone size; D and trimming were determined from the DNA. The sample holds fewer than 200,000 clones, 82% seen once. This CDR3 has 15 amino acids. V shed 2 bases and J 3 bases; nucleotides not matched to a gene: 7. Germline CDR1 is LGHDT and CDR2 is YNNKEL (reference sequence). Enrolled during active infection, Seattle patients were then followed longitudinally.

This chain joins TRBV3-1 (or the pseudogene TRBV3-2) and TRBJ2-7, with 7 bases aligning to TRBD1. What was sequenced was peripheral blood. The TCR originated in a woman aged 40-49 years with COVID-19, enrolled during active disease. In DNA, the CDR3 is TGTGCCAGCAGCCAACCGGGACAGAAACACTACGAGCAGTACTTC. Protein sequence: CASSQPGQKHYEQYF.